A selection of T cell receptor beta chains follows, all from one sample in a study of blood T cells in healthy people across ages. In TCRdb, the 5' RACE reads were re-called with MiXCR into one record per CDR3 protein. The table includes 600,000 to 1,000,000 distinct CDR3 sequences, around 25% detected once. These data also featured in a second study, about T cells of mothers and their children.

The sequenced sample consisted of blood. The receptors were sampled from a boy between 5 and 17 years old in good health. Both conserved end residues are part of each CDR3. D genes are given only for firm matches. Clone size appears in some rows only: once, few, many, or a class for an expanded clone.

>TRBV6-5|.|few|TRBJ1-2
CASSPLPGGQGYTF
TGTGCCAGCAGTCCCTTGCCTGGGGGGCAGGGCTACACCTTC
>TRBV29-1|.|.|TRBJ2-3
CSVVLAGYTDTQYF
TGCAGCGTTGTTTTGGCAGGATACACAGATACGCAGTATTTT
>TRBV20-1|TRBD1|.|TRBJ1-1
CSAQDRENTEAFF
TGCAGTGCTCAAGACAGGGAGAACACTGAAGCTTTCTTT
>TRBV7-9|TRBD2|few|TRBJ2-3
CASSATSGLGDTQYF
TGTGCCAGCAGCGCCACTAGCGGACTTGGAGATACGCAGTATTTT
>TRBV7-2|TRBD1|.|TRBJ1-1
CASSTDRVYTEAFF
TGTGCCAGCAGCACGGACAGGGTCTACACTGAAGCTTTCTTT
>TRBV7-8|.|few|TRBJ2-7
CASSLETGRDPYEQYF
TGTGCCAGCAGCTTGGAAACCGGCAGGGACCCCTACGAGCAGTACTTC
>TRBV5-6|.|.|TRBJ2-1
CASSFLGPNEQFF
TGTGCCAGCAGCTTCCTAGGTCCCAATGAGCAGTTCTTC
>TRBV5-1|.|.|TRBJ2-5
CASRWGVSTNQETQYF
TGCGCCAGCAGGTGGGGGGTTTCAACCAACCAAGAGACCCAGTACTTC
>TRBV11-1|.|.|TRBJ2-7
CASSATGASYEQYF
TGTGCCAGCAGCGCCACCGGGGCCAGCTACGAGCAGTACTTC
>TRBV2|.|few|TRBJ2-7
CASSPPISYEQYF
TGTGCCAGCAGCCCACCCATCTCCTACGAGCAGTACTTC
>TRBV6-1|TRBD2|.|TRBJ2-3
CASSEGTSGGYAPTDTQYF
TGTGCCAGCAGTGAAGGAACTAGCGGGGGATATGCGCCCACAGATACGCAGTATTTT
>TRBV29-1|.|.|TRBJ2-1
CSVEDMGLNEQFF
TGCAGCGTTGAAGACATGGGTCTCAATGAGCAGTTCTTC
>TRBV11-2|TRBD1|.|TRBJ1-1
CASSSDRGATEAFF
TGTGCCAGCAGCTCTGACAGGGGGGCCACTGAAGCTTTCTTT
>TRBV15|.|.|TRBJ1-1
CATSRWDGEAFF
TGTGCCACCAGCAGGTGGGACGGTGAAGCTTTCTTT
>TRBV6-6|TRBD1|.|TRBJ2-5
CASGPGQGAIRGAQYF
TGTGCCAGCGGGCCGGGACAGGGGGCGATTAGGGGGGCCCAGTACTTC
>TRBV7-2|TRBD2|few|TRBJ2-5
CASSEQLADQETQYF
TGTGCCAGCAGCGAACAACTAGCGGACCAAGAGACCCAGTACTTC
>TRBV12-3/TRBV12-4|TRBD2|few|TRBJ2-7
CASSSSGRATPGEQYF
TGTGCCAGCAGCTCTAGCGGGAGGGCCACACCGGGTGAGCAGTACTTC
>TRBV20-1|TRBD1|few|TRBJ2-5
CSAPNRDRAYERYF
TGCAGTGCTCCAAACCGGGACAGAGCCTACGAGCGGTACTTC
>TRBV19|.|once|TRBJ2-1
CASSIDRLASSYNEQFF
TGTGCCAGTAGTATAGATCGGCTAGCGAGCTCCTACAATGAGCAGTTCTTC
>TRBV7-2|.|few|TRBJ2-1
CASSLSSLYNEQFF
TGTGCCAGCAGCTTATCCTCCCTCTACAATGAGCAGTTCTTC
>TRBV29-1|TRBD1|few|TRBJ1-1
CSVDYGQGAEAFF
TGCAGCGTTGACTACGGACAGGGGGCGGAAGCTTTCTTT
>TRBV2|.|.|TRBJ1-2
CASSRRVGYGYTF
TGTGCCAGTAGCCGCCGGGTCGGCTATGGCTACACCTTC
>TRBV27|.|many|TRBJ2-1
CASSFAVSYNEQFF
TGTGCCAGCAGTTTTGCGGTCTCCTACAATGAGCAGTTCTTC
>TRBV6-5|.|.|TRBJ1-1
CASSYGLGEGEAFF
TGTGCCAGCAGTTACGGCCTAGGGGAGGGAGAAGCTTTCTTT
>TRBV7-8|.|few|TRBJ2-1
CASSLNWDNEQFF
TGTGCCAGCAGCCTAAACTGGGACAATGAGCAGTTCTTC
>TRBV30|.|.|TRBJ2-7
CAWSGPGGPDEQCF
TGTGCCTGGAGTGGTCCCGGGGGGCCGGACGAGCAGTGCTTC
>TRBV29-1|.|few|TRBJ2-2
CSVESNTGELFF
TGCAGCGTTGAGTCGAACACCGGGGAGCTGTTTTTT
>TRBV7-2|.|few|TRBJ2-3
CASSLVGVLQYF
TGTGCCAGCAGCTTAGTTGGGGTTTTGCAGTATTTT
>TRBV11-1|TRBD2|few|TRBJ2-7
CASSLAASGPYEQYF
TGTGCCAGCAGCTTAGCGGCTAGCGGACCCTACGAGCAGTACTTC
>TRBV10-3|TRBD2|many|TRBJ2-5
CAISSGSETQYF
TGTGCCATCAGTAGCGGGAGTGAGACCCAGTACTTC
>TRBV5-1|.|.|TRBJ2-3
CASSSTSGPDTQYF
TGCGCCAGCAGCTCAACTTCAGGACCAGATACGCAGTATTTT
>TRBV5-6|.|.|TRBJ1-2
CASSLVEGYWGYTF
TGTGCCAGCAGCTTGGTGGAGGGGTATTGGGGCTACACCTTC
>TRBV6-2/TRBV6-3|.|few|TRBJ2-7
CASMRGGGYEQYF
TGTGCCAGCATGCGAGGTGGAGGCTACGAGCAGTACTTC
>TRBV10-3|TRBD1|.|TRBJ2-7
CAISGDRGYEQYF
TGTGCCATCAGTGGGGACAGAGGGTACGAGCAGTACTTC
>TRBV7-9|TRBD1|.|TRBJ2-7
CASSLAGTGVEQYF
TGTGCCAGCAGCTTAGCCGGGACAGGGGTCGAGCAGTACTTC
>TRBV20-1|TRBD2|few|TRBJ2-3
CSARGEAGSTDTQYF
TGCAGTGCTAGAGGTGAAGCGGGAAGCACAGATACGCAGTATTTT
>TRBV28|.|few|TRBJ1-2
CASSLGRDYAGYTF
TGTGCCAGCAGTTTAGGCAGGGATTATGCTGGCTACACCTTC
>TRBV11-2|.|few|TRBJ2-5
CASSLALVGQVGGETQYF
TGTGCCAGCAGCTTAGCCCTCGTCGGCCAGGTTGGAGGGGAGACCCAGTACTTC
>TRBV7-2|.|.|TRBJ2-5
CASSLASGFQETQYF
TGTGCCAGCAGCTTAGCTTCGGGGTTCCAAGAGACCCAGTACTTC
>TRBV30|.|few|TRBJ2-3
CAWSVRVDTQYF
TGTGCCTGGAGTGTTAGGGTTGATACGCAGTATTTT
>TRBV6-5|TRBD2|.|TRBJ2-1
CASSYFGTSGDEQFF
TGTGCCAGCAGTTACTTTGGGACTAGCGGGGATGAGCAGTTCTTC
>TRBV7-2|TRBD2|.|TRBJ2-1
CASRKSGREGRDEQFF
TGTGCCAGCAGGAAGAGCGGGCGGGAGGGCCGGGATGAGCAGTTCTTC
>TRBV7-2|.|.|TRBJ1-6
CASSLGRRGGSPLHF
TGTGCCAGCAGCTTAGGGCGCAGGGGTGGTTCACCCCTCCACTTT
>TRBV5-1|.|few|TRBJ1-1
CASSLDGRRGGTEAFF
TGCGCCAGCAGCTTGGATGGACGGCGCGGGGGCACTGAAGCTTTCTTT
>TRBV20-1|.|few|TRBJ1-1
CSARDWGDTEAFF
TGCAGTGCTAGAGATTGGGGGGACACTGAAGCTTTCTTT
>TRBV6-1|TRBD2|few|TRBJ2-3
CASSSGLISGGDTQYF
TGTGCCAGCAGCTCGGGGCTCATCAGCGGGGGTGATACGCAGTATTTT
>TRBV20-1|.|.|TRBJ2-7
CSARLWTSYGYEQYF
TGCAGTGCTAGACTTTGGACAAGCTACGGGTACGAGCAGTACTTC
>TRBV27|TRBD1|.|TRBJ1-2
CASSLSGYSDRPIYGYTF
TGTGCCAGCAGTTTATCGGGATACTCGGACAGGCCTATCTATGGCTACACCTTC
>TRBV5-1|.|.|TRBJ1-4
CASSWNTAPTNEKLFF
TGCGCCAGCAGCTGGAATACAGCCCCAACTAATGAAAAACTGTTTTTT
>TRBV11-2|.|.|TRBJ2-1
CASSLDTGKIYNEQFF
TGTGCCAGCAGCTTAGATACAGGGAAGATCTACAATGAGCAGTTTTTC
>TRBV6-1|.|.|TRBJ1-4
CASAGFGVGTNEKLFF
TGTGCCAGTGCAGGGTTTGGTGTTGGAACTAATGAAAAACTGTTTTTT
>TRBV5-1|.|few|TRBJ2-1
CASSLAAAGLSNEQFF
TGCGCCAGCAGCTTGGCGGCGGCAGGGTTGAGCAATGAGCAGTTCTTC